This TCR beta chain was profiled in a study of blood T cell repertoires in COVID-19. The assay was immunoSEQ multiplex PCR, and TCRdb's table has in-frame clones only and misses some. The repertoire consists of some 200,000 clones, with roughly 80% occurring once and the leading ten covering approximately 12%. The source material was PBMCs or T cells enriched from blood (not recorded which). The TCR originated in a man aged 35-49 years who had recovered from COVID-19.

The CDR3 protein is CASSLPTGTGNTEAFF. CDR3 coding DNA: TGTGCCAGCAGTTTACCGACCGGGACAGGGAACACTGAAGCTTTCTTT. The chain is built from TRBV28 and TRBJ1-1, with 8 bases lining up with TRBD1. This CDR3 contains 16 residues. The V segment lost 2 bases and the J segment 1 base; nucleotides outside the gene matches: 6. Germline assignment: CDR1 MDHEN and CDR2 SYDVKM.